The entry that follows covers one T cell receptor beta chain sequence. Its specificity is not known. The CDR3 length is 15 residues. With 1 base clipped from V and 2 bases from J, the junction kept 4 bases outside the gene matches. Germline V gene lookup returns CDR1 SGHTA and CDR2 FQGNSA. PCR employed 60 Vbeta and 13 Jbeta primers. TCRdb's table, derived via immunoSEQ multiplex PCR, lists solely in-frame clones and lacks some. The repertoire holds more than 50,000 clones, 85% seen once, with approximately 11% in the top ten. The sample is drawn from a study of cytomegalovirus exposure and HLA in healthy donors. Study findings and constraints: TRBV6-2, TRBV6-3 and other indistinguishable V segments were excluded.

This chain connects TRBV7-2 to TRBJ2-5; 7 bases map to TRBD2. Sequenced sample: PBMCs. This TCR came from a female donor in good health and CMV-seronegative. CDR3 amino acids: CASSLGWRGQETQYF. CDR3 DNA sequence: TGTGCCAGCAGCTTAGGATGGCGGGGGCAAGAGACCCAGTACTTC.